This entry lists 5 T cell receptor beta chains sequenced from one sample in a study of blood T cell repertoires in COVID-19. Data came from immunoSEQ multiplex PCR; TCRdb stores just in-frame clones and leaves some out. Here the sample spans around 400,000 clones, 70% to 90% being singletons. Material: peripheral blood. All receptors come from a woman in her 30s with COVID-19, enrolled during active disease.

The chain joins TRBV2 to TRBJ1-1; D is possibly TRBD1 (5 bases). Germline CDR1 SNHLY, CDR2 FYNNEI. V lost 6 bases and J lost 7, with 18 bases in between. The CDR3 has 14 residues. In DNA, the CDR3 is TGTGCCAGCAGGCCCAGGGCGGGGAATGGTGAAGCTTTCTTT. It translates to CASRPRAGNGEAFF.

The rearrangement joins TRBV6-5 to TRBJ2-1; D is possibly TRBD2 (6 bases). This CDR3 spans 13 amino acids. The germline gives CDR1 MNHEY, CDR2 SVGAGI. The ends were cut back, 2 bases at V and 9 bases at J, with 11 bases in the middle. In DNA, the CDR3 is TGTGCCAGCAGTTACGGGCAGGGACTTGAGCAGTTCTTC. Translating it yields CASSYGQGLEQFF.

The V call is TRBV4-1, the J call TRBJ1-6, with 7 bases lining up with TRBD1. From germline, CDR1 is MGHRA and CDR2 YSYEKL. The junction had 3 bases not matched to a gene; V was cut back by 2 bases and J by 5 bases. The CDR3 is 15 residues long. CDR3 in amino acids: CASSQSGTDNSPLHF. CDR3 bases: TGCGCCAGCAGCCAATCCGGGACAGATAATTCACCCCTCCACTTT.

The chain joins TRBV4-1 to TRBJ2-7, with 15 nucleotides matching TRBD2. Germline CDR1 and CDR2: MGHRA and YSYEKL. Trimming cost V 2 bases and J 3 bases; bases outside gene matches: 5. The CDR3 length is 17 residues. CDR3 loop: CASSQPGLAGGLYEQYF. The CDR3 DNA reads as TGCGCCAGCAGCCAACCTGGACTAGCGGGAGGGCTCTACGAGCAGTACTTC.

This chain joins TRBV30 and TRBJ1-2; D gene ambiguous. Germline V gives CDR1 GTSNPN, CDR2 SVGIG (reference sequence). The V gene lost 5 bases and the J gene lost 10 bases, with 17 bases spanning the gap. The CDR3 consists of 12 residues. Here the CDR3 DNA reads TGTGCCTGGCGGGCAGAGAGGAGGACCTACACCTTC. This encodes CAWRAERRTYTF.